Listed below are T cell receptor beta chains from one sample, sequenced in a study of blood T cell repertoires in COVID-19. Produced via immunoSEQ multiplex PCR; TCRdb's table is partial and in-frame only. The repertoire includes fewer than 250,000 clones, around nine tenths of them detected once, and about 6.6% sits in the top ten. The sequencing sample was made of peripheral blood. Source of these receptors: a woman in her 40s who had recovered from COVID-19. CDR3s include the opening cysteine and the closing phenylalanine or tryptophan. The D gene is left open where the match is weak.

-	TRBV11-3	TRBJ2-2	CASSSRLENTGELFF	TGTGCCAGCAGCTCCCGCTTAGAGAACACCGGGGAGCTGTTTTTT
-	TRBV27	TRBJ1-1	CASSLQGKHTEAFF	TGTGCCAGCAGTTTACAGGGAAAGCACACTGAAGCTTTCTTT
-	TRBV5-1	TRBJ2-2	CASSFGEVTGELFF	TGCGCCAGCAGCTTCGGGGAAGTCACCGGGGAGCTGTTTTTT
-	TRBV5-1	TRBJ2-2	CASSLGTRGWTGELFF	TGCGCCAGCAGCTTGGGGACGAGGGGGTGGACCGGGGAGCTGTTTTTT
-	TRBV29-1	TRBJ2-6	CSVGGTTDSGANVLTF	TGCAGCGTGGGGGGGACAACCGACTCTGGGGCCAACGTCCTGACTTTC
TRBD1	TRBV4-2	TRBJ1-6	CASSQGPGQGSVGASPLHF	TGTGCCAGCAGCCAAGGCCCGGGACAGGGGTCGGTCGGGGCTTCACCCCTCCACTTT
TRBD1	TRBV5-1	TRBJ2-5	CASSWGQGTETQYF	TGCGCCAGCAGCTGGGGACAGGGAACAGAGACCCAGTACTTC
TRBD1	TRBV3-1/TRBV3-2	TRBJ1-3	CASSQQGAGNTIYF	TGTGCCAGCAGCCAACAGGGGGCCGGAAACACCATATATTTT
TRBD2	TRBV7-9	TRBJ2-1	CASSQRAGLADNEQFF	TGTGCCAGCAGCCAGAGGGCGGGACTAGCGGACAATGAGCAGTTCTTC
TRBD1	TRBV14	TRBJ1-1	CASSRRQGTNTEAFF	TGTGCCAGCAGCCGACGACAGGGGACGAACACTGAAGCTTTCTTT
TRBD1	TRBV2	TRBJ2-1	CASIGTGGDHPEQFF	TGTGCCAGCATTGGGACAGGGGGGGACCACCCTGAGCAGTTCTTC
-	TRBV27	TRBJ1-4	CASSPLGVEKLFF	TGTGCCAGCAGCCCACTCGGGGTGGAAAAACTGTTTTTT
-	TRBV21-1	TRBJ2-3	CASSKRSLNNTDTQYF	TGTGCCAGCAGCAAGAGGAGTCTCAACAACACAGATACGCAGTATTTT
TRBD2	TRBV30	TRBJ2-7	CAWKREYEQYF	TGTGCCTGGAAGCGGGAGTACGAGCAGTACTTC